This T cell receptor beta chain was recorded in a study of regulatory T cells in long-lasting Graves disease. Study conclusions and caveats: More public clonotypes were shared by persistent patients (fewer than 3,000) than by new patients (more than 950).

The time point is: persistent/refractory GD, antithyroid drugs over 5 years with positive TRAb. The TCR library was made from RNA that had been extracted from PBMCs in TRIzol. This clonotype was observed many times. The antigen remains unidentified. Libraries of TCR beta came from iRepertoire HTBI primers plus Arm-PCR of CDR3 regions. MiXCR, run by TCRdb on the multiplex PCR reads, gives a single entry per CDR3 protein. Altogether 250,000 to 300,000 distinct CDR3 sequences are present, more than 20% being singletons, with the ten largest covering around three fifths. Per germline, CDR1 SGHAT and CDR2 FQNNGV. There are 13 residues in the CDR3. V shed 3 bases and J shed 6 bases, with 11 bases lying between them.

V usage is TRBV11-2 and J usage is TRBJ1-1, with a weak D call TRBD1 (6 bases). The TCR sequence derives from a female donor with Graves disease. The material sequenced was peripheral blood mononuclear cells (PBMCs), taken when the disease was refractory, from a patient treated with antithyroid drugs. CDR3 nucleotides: TGTGCCAGCAGCTTTGGGACAACCCCTGAAGCTTTCTTT. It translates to CASSFGTTPEAFF.